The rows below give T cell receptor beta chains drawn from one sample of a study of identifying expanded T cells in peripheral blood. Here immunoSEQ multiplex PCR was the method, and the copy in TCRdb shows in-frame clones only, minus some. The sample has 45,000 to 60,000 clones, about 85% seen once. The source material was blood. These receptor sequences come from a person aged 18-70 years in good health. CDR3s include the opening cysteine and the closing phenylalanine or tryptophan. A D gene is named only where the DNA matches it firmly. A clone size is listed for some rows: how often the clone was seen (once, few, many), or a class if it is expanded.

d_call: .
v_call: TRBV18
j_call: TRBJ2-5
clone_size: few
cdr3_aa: CASSSSHGGETQYF
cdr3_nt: TGTGCCAGCTCATCAAGCCACGGTGGGGAGACCCAGTACTTC

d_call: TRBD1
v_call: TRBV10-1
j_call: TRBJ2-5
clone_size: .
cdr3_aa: CARGGRETQYF
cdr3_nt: TGCGCCAGAGGGGGCAGGGAGACCCAGTACTTC

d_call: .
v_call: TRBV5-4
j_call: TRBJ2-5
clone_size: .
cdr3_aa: CASSLFAGVETQYF
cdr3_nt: TGTGCCAGCAGCTTGTTTGCAGGGGTTGAGACCCAGTACTTC

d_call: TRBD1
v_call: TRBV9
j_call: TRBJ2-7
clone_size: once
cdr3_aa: CASSVGTGGAYEQYF
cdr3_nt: TGTGCCAGCAGCGTAGGGACAGGGGGCGCCTACGAGCAGTACTTC

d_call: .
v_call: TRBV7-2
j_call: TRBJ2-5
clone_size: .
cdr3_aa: CASSFKTGTYQETQYF
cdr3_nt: TGTGCCAGCAGCTTTAAGACAGGCACGTACCAAGAGACCCAGTACTTC

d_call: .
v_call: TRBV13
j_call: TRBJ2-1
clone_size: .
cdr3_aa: CASSLLAPPARDNEQFF
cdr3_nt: TGTGCCAGCAGCTTATTGGCCCCCCCGGCCAGGGACAATGAGCAGTTCTTC

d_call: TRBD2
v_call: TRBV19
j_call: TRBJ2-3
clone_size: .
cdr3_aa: CASSTLAGASTDTQYF
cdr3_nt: TGTGCCAGTAGTACACTAGCGGGGGCTAGCACAGATACGCAGTATTTT

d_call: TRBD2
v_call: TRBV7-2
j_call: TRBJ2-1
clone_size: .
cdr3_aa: CASSPFGGRAGNEQFF
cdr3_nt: TGTGCCAGCAGCCCCTTCGGAGGGAGGGCCGGGAATGAGCAGTTCTTC

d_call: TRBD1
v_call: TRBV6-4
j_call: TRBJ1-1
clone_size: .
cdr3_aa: CASRPQGADTEAFF
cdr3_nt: TGTGCCAGCAGGCCACAGGGGGCGGACACTGAAGCTTTCTTT

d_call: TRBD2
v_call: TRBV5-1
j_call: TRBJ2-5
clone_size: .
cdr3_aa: CASSLSGLAGGPGETQYF
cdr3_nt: TGCGCCAGCAGCTTGTCGGGACTAGCGGGAGGGCCTGGAGAGACCCAGTACTTC

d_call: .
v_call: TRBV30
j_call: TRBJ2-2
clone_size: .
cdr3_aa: CACDFRRGELFF
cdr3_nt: TGTGCCTGCGACTTCAGGCGTGGGGAGCTGTTTTTT

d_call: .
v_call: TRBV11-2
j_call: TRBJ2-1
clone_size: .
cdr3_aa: CASSIHTSSYNEQFF
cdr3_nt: TGTGCCAGCAGCATACACACGAGCTCCTACAATGAGCAGTTCTTC

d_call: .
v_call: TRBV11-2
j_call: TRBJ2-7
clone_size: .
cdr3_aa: CASSLRGRTGDYEQYF
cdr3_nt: TGTGCCAGCAGCTTGCGGGGGAGGACAGGAGACTACGAGCAGTACTTC

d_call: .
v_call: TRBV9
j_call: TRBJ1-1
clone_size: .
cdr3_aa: CASSLLPRAMNTEAFF
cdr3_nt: TGTGCCAGCAGCTTACTCCCTAGGGCTATGAACACTGAAGCTTTCTTT

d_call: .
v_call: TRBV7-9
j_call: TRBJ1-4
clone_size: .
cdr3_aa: CASSPSEMSEKLFF
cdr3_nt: TGTGCCAGCAGCCCAAGCGAAATGAGTGAAAAACTGTTTTTT

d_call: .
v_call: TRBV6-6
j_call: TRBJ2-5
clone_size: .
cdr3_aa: CASSYRGGKETQYF
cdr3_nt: TGTGCCAGCAGTTATCGAGGGGGAAAAGAGACCCAGTACTTC

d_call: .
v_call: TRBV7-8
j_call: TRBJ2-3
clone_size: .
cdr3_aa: CASSLSVRRGATDTQYF
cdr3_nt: TGTGCCAGCAGCTTAAGCGTCAGGCGAGGGGCCACAGATACGCAGTATTTT

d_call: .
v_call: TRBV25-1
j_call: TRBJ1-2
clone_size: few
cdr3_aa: CASSAGGYYGYTF
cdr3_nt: TGTGCCAGCAGTGCCGGAGGGTACTATGGCTACACCTTC

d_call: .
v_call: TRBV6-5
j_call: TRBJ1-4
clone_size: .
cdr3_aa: CASSYPVAELGEKLFF
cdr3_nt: TGTGCCAGCAGTTACCCAGTAGCAGAGTTGGGGGAAAAACTGTTTTTT

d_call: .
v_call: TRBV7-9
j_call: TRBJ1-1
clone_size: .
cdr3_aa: CASSLGTEAFF
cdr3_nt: TGTGCCAGCAGCTTAGGGACTGAAGCTTTCTTT

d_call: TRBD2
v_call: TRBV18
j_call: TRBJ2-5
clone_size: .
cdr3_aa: CASSPPGLQQTQYF
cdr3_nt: TGTGCCAGCTCACCACCGGGACTACAACAGACCCAGTACTTC

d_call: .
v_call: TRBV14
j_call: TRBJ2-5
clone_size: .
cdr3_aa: CASSPRGIETQYF
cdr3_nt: TGTGCCAGCAGCCCGCGCGGTATCGAGACCCAGTACTTC